This T cell receptor (beta chain) was identified during a study of blood T cell repertoires in COVID-19 (dated by TCRdb to 2018 to 2020). For the wider study: Samples covering the acute and convalescent phases of COVID-19 were provided by collaborators in the United States, Italy and Spain. Samples were obtained from the ongoing ImmuneRACE study (first 160 participants) and from 1,000 to 1,500 subjects provided by 6 global collaborators. The material from the prospective study consisted of cDNA or gDNA derived from T cells, B-cell-depleted T cells, or PBMCs. The repertoires were released in a freely available public database intended as a resource for research on the immune response to SARS-CoV-2. HLA class I and class II types, where available, came from metadata supplied by the sample provider rather than from assay-based typing. The sample metadata nearly always contained a de-identified subject ID, COVID-19 status, age in years and sex. Deeply sampled blood TCRbeta repertoires from subjects exposed to, actively infected with, or recovered from COVID-19 were included in the dataset.

In Seattle, one collaborating source enrolled patients while the infection was active and tracked those patients longitudinally over the course of disease. Collaborating institutions collected whole blood in K2EDTA tubes following their own protocols. For TCRbeta analysis, collaborators shipped samples in one of three forms: frozen whole blood, isolated PBMCs, or DNA extracted from either of those sample types. The germline V and J ends show losses of 2 bases and 6 bases respectively, and no gene match explains 9 bases of the junction. The CDR3 runs 16 amino acids, cysteine and phenylalanine included. Of all the DNA, just the CDR3 is kept, 48 bases in frame from base 1. Per the germline V gene (reference sequence), SEHNR is the CDR1 and FQNEAQ is the CDR2. TCRbeta CDR3 regions were amplified from genomic DNA using the immunoSEQ Assay, a bias-controlled multiplex PCR. Turning to the authors' computational methods: Nucleated cell counts per sample were estimated from amplification of reference gene primers within the assay. To quantify the absolute abundance of each unique TCRbeta CDR3 rearrangement, sequence reads were collapsed and filtered. For each sample, productive Simpson clonality was calculated as the square root of Simpson's diversity index over productive rearrangements. In its TCRdb copy, this immuneACCESS table keeps in-frame sequences only and misses some clones. Where compared with another copy, unresolved V genes explain less than half of these, and the others have no known cause. V, J and clone size were drawn from that table, and D and trimming were deduced from the DNA. In this sample the table shows fewer than 200,000 clones, 80% to 95% of which occur a single time. In total, the top ten clones hold about 5.3% of the sample.

Remarks on this clone: The specificity of this receptor is unknown. No much larger clone exists at a distance of one base, and base qualities are not known.

What the authors observed across the whole study: How much clinical and demographic metadata was included differed by source and by participant, and the metadata was provided uncurated.

Sequencing was carried out using peripheral blood. The V and J genes are TRBV7-9 and TRBJ1-2; TRBD1 agrees with 10 junctional bases. This receptor was obtained from a man aged 25 to 40 with COVID-19, enrolled during active disease. The sequenced DNA: TGTGCCAGCAGCTTAACCGGGACAGGGGAGGGACATGGCTACACCTTC. The encoded protein is CASSLTGTGEGHGYTF.